Listed here is a single TCR beta chain. This CDR3 is built from 13 residues. Trimming cost V 6 bases and J 2 bases; bases outside gene matches: 3. This specimen belongs to a study of blood T cell repertoires in COVID-19. Study as a whole: The United States, Italy and Spain were the sources of the acute and convalescent COVID-19 samples. Nucleic acid was either cDNA or gDNA, and it came from T cells, B-cell-depleted T cells, or PBMCs.

The authors' processing: Reference gene primer amplification gave estimated nucleated cell counts. Generated by immunoSEQ multiplex PCR, the TCRdb table keeps only in-frame clones and is missing some. Clone size and the V and J calls come from that table; the DNA yielded D and trimming. The sample carries about 100,000 clones, 80% recorded once. The clonotype comes from a man aged 65 to 79 with active or convalescent COVID-19. The V gene is TRBV12-3 or TRBV12-4, the J gene TRBJ1-2; 7 positions match TRBD1. The material sequenced was peripheral blood. CDR3 amino acids: CASRTDRNYGYTF. CDR3 DNA: TGTGCCAGCAGGACGGACAGGAACTATGGCTACACCTTC.